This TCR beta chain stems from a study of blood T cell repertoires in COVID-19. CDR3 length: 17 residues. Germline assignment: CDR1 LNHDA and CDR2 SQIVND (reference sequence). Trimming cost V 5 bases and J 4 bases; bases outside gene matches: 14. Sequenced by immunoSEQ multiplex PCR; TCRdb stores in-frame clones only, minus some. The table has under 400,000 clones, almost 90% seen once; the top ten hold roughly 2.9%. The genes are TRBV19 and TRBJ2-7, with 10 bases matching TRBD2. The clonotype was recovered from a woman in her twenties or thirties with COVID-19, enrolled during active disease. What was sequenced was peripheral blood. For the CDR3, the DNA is TGTGCCAGTAGTCTGTCGGGGGCGGCTAGCGGGAGTTACGAGCAGTACTTC. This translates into CASSLSGAASGSYEQYF.